Listed below are T cell receptor beta chains from one sample, sequenced in a study of cytomegalovirus exposure and HLA in healthy donors. Assay used: immunoSEQ multiplex PCR; TCRdb lists only in-frame clones, some missing. The sample lists fewer than 100,000 clones; around 80% were seen once. Sequencing used PBMCs. The receptors derive from a woman aged 55-75 years in good health and CMV-seronegative. The CDR3 runs from the conserved cysteine through the conserved F or W. The order of the fields is J gene, clone size, D gene, V gene, CDR3 protein, CDR3 DNA. D genes are given only for firm matches. Size tells how often a clone was seen (once, few, many) or the class of an expanded clone, and some rows leave it out.

TRBJ2-7	NA	TRBD1	TRBV29-1	CSGGTGQNFHEQYF	TGCAGCGGGGGTACGGGACAGAATTTCCACGAGCAGTACTTC
TRBJ1-5	NA	NA	TRBV19	CASSIKGRVGTWSNQPQHF	TGTGCCAGTAGTATCAAGGGGAGGGTCGGGACTTGGAGCAATCAGCCCCAGCATTTT
TRBJ2-7	once	NA	TRBV6-5	CASSSDRGWYEQYF	TGTGCCAGCAGTTCCGACAGAGGTTGGTACGAGCAGTACTTC
TRBJ2-3	NA	NA	TRBV10-1	CASSGLADTDTQYF	TGCGCCAGCAGTGGGCTAGCCGATACAGATACGCAGTATTTT
TRBJ2-1	NA	NA	TRBV6-5	CASSYNPQFGEQFF	TGTGCCAGCAGTTATAACCCCCAGTTTGGTGAGCAGTTCTTC
TRBJ1-2	few	NA	TRBV28	CASHPGQGGGYTF	TGTGCCAGCCACCCCGGGCAGGGAGGAGGCTACACCTTC
TRBJ2-1	NA	TRBD2	TRBV5-1	CASSFSAGETYNEQFF	TGCGCCAGCAGCTTCTCAGCGGGAGAAACATACAATGAGCAGTTCTTC
TRBJ2-1	NA	NA	TRBV27	CASSPWGRPNEQFF	TGTGCCAGCAGTCCGTGGGGGAGGCCCAATGAGCAGTTCTTC
TRBJ2-3	NA	TRBD2	TRBV7-2	CASSSLGAGVGDTQYF	TGTGCCAGCAGCTCCCTGGGAGCGGGGGTGGGAGATACGCAGTATTTT
TRBJ2-1	NA	TRBD2	TRBV7-9	CASRRETSGSSYNEQFF	TGTGCCAGCCGCCGGGAAACTAGCGGAAGCTCCTACAATGAGCAGTTCTTC
TRBJ1-6	NA	NA	TRBV30	CACEGLFNSPLHF	TGTGCCTGTGAAGGACTATTCAATTCACCCCTCCACTTT
TRBJ1-4	NA	NA	TRBV6-6	CAGRAGAEGGEKLFF	TGTGCCGGACGGGCAGGAGCCGAAGGGGGAGAAAAACTGTTTTTT
TRBJ1-4	NA	NA	TRBV5-6	CASSFNPGTGEKLFF	TGTGCCAGCAGCTTCAATCCCGGGACTGGAGAAAAACTGTTTTTT
TRBJ2-5	few	TRBD2	TRBV6-5	CASSYRLAGLGETQYF	TGTGCCAGCAGTTACCGGCTAGCGGGACTTGGGGAGACCCAGTACTTC
TRBJ2-7	NA	TRBD2	TRBV5-1	CASSLGSPGTSVHYEQYF	TGCGCCAGCAGCTTGGGGAGTCCCGGGACTAGCGTCCACTACGAGCAGTACTTC
TRBJ1-2	NA	NA	TRBV6-5	CASSQGNYGYTF	TGTGCCAGCAGCCAGGGAAACTATGGCTACACCTTC
TRBJ2-7	NA	TRBD1	TRBV6-6	CASHNTGTGDEQYF	TGTGCCAGCCATAATACCGGGACAGGGGACGAACAGTACTTC
TRBJ2-2	NA	NA	TRBV19	CASSIGRGTGELFF	TGTGCCAGTAGTATCGGCAGGGGCACCGGGGAGCTGTTTTTT
TRBJ2-7	NA	NA	TRBV9	CASSVEAGAEQYF	TGTGCCAGCAGCGTAGAGGCAGGTGCCGAGCAGTACTTC
TRBJ2-7	NA	NA	TRBV6-5	CASSYSGSYEQYF	TGTGCCAGCAGTTACTCCGGGAGCTACGAGCAGTACTTC
TRBJ2-3	NA	NA	TRBV5-6	CASSLYSDTQYF	TGTGCCAGCAGCTTGTATTCGGATACGCAGTATTTT
TRBJ2-3	NA	NA	TRBV5-1	CASSLASISLSTDTQYF	TGCGCCAGCAGCTTGGCCTCTATTTCGTTAAGCACAGATACGCAGTATTTT
TRBJ2-1	NA	NA	TRBV18	CASSPRGYNEQFF	TGTGCCAGCTCACCACGAGGCTACAATGAGCAGTTCTTC
TRBJ1-1	NA	NA	TRBV2	CASSEPRKNTEAFF	TGTGCCAGCAGTGAACCCAGGAAGAACACTGAAGCTTTCTTT
TRBJ2-1	NA	TRBD2	TRBV11-3	CASSRTSGAYNEQFF	TGTGCCAGCAGCCGGACTAGCGGAGCCTACAATGAGCAGTTCTTC